A selection of T cell receptor beta chains follows, all from one sample in a study of blood T cell repertoires in COVID-19. Assay used: immunoSEQ multiplex PCR; TCRdb lists only in-frame clones, some missing. The sample consists of under 90,000 clones, around 80% of them appearing once. Sequenced: peripheral blood. The source of these receptors is a woman aged 80 or over with active or convalescent COVID-19. CDR3s include the opening cysteine and the closing phenylalanine or tryptophan. The D gene is left open where the match is weak. Clone sizes are given selectively: once, few, many, or a class where the clone is expanded.

>NA|TRBV20-1|few|TRBJ1-1
CSARQATEAFF
TGCAGTGCTAGACAGGCCACTGAAGCTTTCTTT
>TRBD2|TRBV19|NA|TRBJ2-3
CASSITSGRGTQYF
TGTGCCAGTAGTATTACCAGCGGGAGGGGTACGCAGTATTTT
>NA|TRBV9|NA|TRBJ1-4
CASSAGATNEKLFF
TGTGCCAGCAGCGCGGGAGCCACTAATGAAAAACTGTTTTTT
>NA|TRBV6-2/TRBV6-3|few|TRBJ2-7
CASSVRGMAPETYEQYF
TGTGCCAGCAGTGTACGGGGGATGGCGCCAGAGACCTACGAGCAGTACTTC
>TRBD1|TRBV5-1|NA|TRBJ1-2
CASSVSGQGVPGYTF
TGCGCCAGCAGCGTAAGCGGACAGGGGGTTCCGGGCTACACCTTC
>NA|TRBV5-1|NA|TRBJ1-1
CASRLQGEGTEAFF
TGCGCCAGCAGATTACAGGGTGAGGGCACTGAAGCTTTCTTT
>TRBD1|TRBV28|NA|TRBJ1-2
CASSFGQAAANYGYTF
TGTGCCAGCAGTTTCGGACAGGCGGCGGCAAACTATGGCTACACCTTC
>TRBD1|TRBV24-1|NA|TRBJ1-5
CATATGTGIQPQHF
TGTGCCACAGCCACCGGGACAGGGATTCAGCCCCAGCATTTT
>NA|TRBV4-3|NA|TRBJ1-1
CASSQEQNTEAFF
TGCGCCAGCAGCCAAGAACAGAACACTGAAGCTTTCTTT
>NA|TRBV3-1/TRBV3-2|NA|TRBJ2-5
CASSLYRQVPQETQYF
TGTGCCAGCAGCCTGTACAGACAGGTACCTCAAGAGACCCAGTACTTC
>NA|TRBV28|NA|TRBJ2-3
CASSHYTQYF
TGTGCCAGCAGTCATTATACGCAGTATTTT
>TRBD1|TRBV7-9|NA|TRBJ2-1
CASSLGTGENEQFF
TGTGCCAGCAGCTTAGGAACAGGGGAGAATGAGCAGTTCTTC
>TRBD1|TRBV4-3|NA|TRBJ1-2
CASSQVGGGQGANYGYTF
TGCGCCAGCAGCCAAGTTGGGGGTGGACAGGGGGCTAACTATGGCTACACCTTC
>NA|TRBV7-2|NA|TRBJ2-5
CASNLQGRGETQYF
TGTGCCAGCAACCTACAGGGTAGGGGCGAGACCCAGTACTTC
>TRBD1|TRBV15|NA|TRBJ2-3
CATSSLLGQGAVDTQYF
TGTGCCACCAGCAGTTTATTAGGGCAGGGGGCTGTGGATACGCAGTATTTT
>NA|TRBV11-2|few|TRBJ1-3
CASSSRGQGNTIYF
TGTGCCAGCAGCTCACGCGGACAGGGAAACACCATATATTTT
>NA|TRBV10-1|NA|TRBJ1-1
CASSGQGGGCDTEAFF
TGCGCCAGCAGTGGTCAGGGAGGAGGTTGTGACACTGAAGCTTTCTTT
>TRBD1|TRBV5-1|NA|TRBJ2-3
CASSLGTGLTDTQYF
TGCGCCAGCAGCTTGGGGACAGGGCTCACAGATACGCAGTATTTT
>TRBD2|TRBV6-2/TRBV6-3|NA|TRBJ2-3
CASSVGLAIADTQYF
TGTGCCAGCAGTGTGGGACTAGCGATAGCAGATACGCAGTATTTT
>TRBD2|TRBV28|NA|TRBJ2-3
CASSLGGGTNTQYF
TGTGCCAGCAGTTTGGGGGGGGGTACGAATACGCAGTATTTT
>TRBD1|TRBV9|NA|TRBJ2-7
CASSVGGGEGYEQYF
TGTGCCAGCAGCGTAGGAGGGGGCGAGGGCTACGAGCAGTACTTC
>TRBD1|TRBV5-1|NA|TRBJ1-1
CASSPGTDHTEAFF
TGCGCCAGCAGCCCCGGGACAGACCACACTGAAGCTTTCTTT